The source of this TCR beta chain is a study of cytomegalovirus exposure and HLA in healthy donors. Whole-study findings and limits: According to a later analysis, donors in an Asian-associated ancestry cluster reportedly had fewer N-insertions than the 666-donor mean.

As to this clone: Its specificity is unknown. The junction does not match germline at one end; this may be a read error.

The PCR used 60 Vbeta and 13 Jbeta primers. Sequencing used immunoSEQ multiplex PCR; TCRdb keeps in-frame clones, though not all of them. Among around 110,000 clones listed, around two thirds were seen once. Germline assignment: CDR1 MNHEY and CDR2 SVGAGI. CDR3 length: 15 residues. The clonotype originates from a middle-aged woman in good health and CMV-seropositive. The chain employs TRBV6-5 and TRBJ2-2, with D maybe TRBD2 (8 bases). The sample taken for sequencing was PBMCs. The chain's CDR3 is CASRRQGEGSGGLFF. The CDR3 DNA reads as TGTGCCAGCAGACGTCAGGGGGAAGGGAGCGGGGGGCTGTTTTTT.